The clone carrying this T cell receptor beta chain was seen just once. Its target is unknown. The sample comes from a study of T cell responses to AZD1222 COVID-19 vaccine. Notes on the study in general: Only a handful of AZD1222 recipients, roughly 6 in all, had baseline seropositivity.

CDR1 and CDR2 from the germline V gene are SGHRS and YFSETQ. The germline V and J ends were trimmed by 2 bases and 3 bases, with 8 bases remaining between them. The CDR3 loop spans 14 amino acids. Method: immunoSEQ multiplex PCR; TCRdb's copy keeps in-frame clones and lacks some. Of roughly 79,000 clones listed, approximately 80% are singletons. This clonotype was obtained from an adult in good health. The input for sequencing was peripheral blood, taken on day 0 of AZD1222 vaccination. This chain links TRBV5-1 with TRBJ1-4; TRBD1 might be the D (5 bases). The CDR3: CASSFQGPNEKLFF. The CDR3 DNA is TGCGCCAGCAGCTTCCAGGGCCCTAATGAAAAACTGTTTTTT.